This TCR beta chain was observed in a study of shared clonotypes between healthy human individuals. Study background: A donor's plate count was three for CD4 naive and three for CD4 memory; CD8 naive had two and CD8 memory one. Study-level points and caveats: The generation probabilities recorded for non-shared clonotypes fell below those of clonotypes shared by all four donors. The study generally estimated greater richness for naive than memory subsets.

As to this clone: Its antigen is unidentified.

V was pared by 4 bases and J by 0 bases, with 19 bases between. CDR3 length: 17 amino acids. Germline V lookup: CDR1 MDHEN, CDR2 SYDVKM. Division of CD4+ cells produced a CD45RA+ naive subset and a CD45RA-negative memory subset. Only in-frame clones appear in the TCRdb table, and some are missing; sequencing was by immunoSEQ multiplex PCR. The sample yields hundreds of thousands of clones, 90% to 96% seen once. The sequenced sample was naive CD4+ T cells sorted from blood. Subset meaning: CD45RA+ positively selected. This TCR was recovered from a woman in her 30s in good health. This sequence joins TRBV28 and TRBJ2-7, with TRBD1 as a possible D gene (6 bases). The CDR3 DNA is TGTGCCAGCAGTTCCCCCTCCCCCGGGACACGCTCCTACGAGCAGTACTTC. It is translated as CASSSPSPGTRSYEQYF.